These T cell receptor beta chains were read from a single sample in a study of Graves' ophthalmopathy and Graves' hyperthyroidism. Using its own MiXCR run on the multiplex PCR reads, TCRdb lists one record per CDR3 protein. The table has around 660,000 distinct CDR3 sequences, roughly 39% seen once; the top ten hold more than 2.5%. Sequenced: peripheral blood. The origin of the receptors is an adult man with Graves' ophthalmopathy. Both conserved end residues are part of each CDR3. The D gene is left open where the match is weak. Expanded clones get a size class; other rows say once, few or many, or leave the size out.

v_gene	d_gene	abundance	j_gene	CDR3nt	CDR3aa
TRBV6-5	-	many	TRBJ1-2	TGTGCCAGCAGGAGTAATCCCAACTATGGCTACACCTTC	CASRSNPNYGYTF
TRBV25-1	-	-	TRBJ2-1	TGTGCCAGCAGTCCTGATCCTCACAATGAGCAGTTCTTC	CASSPDPHNEQFF
TRBV9	-	many	TRBJ1-1	TGTGCCAGCAGCGCGGGCCGGGCGTCTATTCAAGCTTTCTTT	CASSAGRASIQAFF
TRBV10-3	-	-	TRBJ2-6	TGTGCCATCAGTGAGAGGGCCTCTGGGGCCAACGTCCTGACTTTC	CAISERASGANVLTF
TRBV10-3	TRBD1	many	TRBJ1-5	TGTGCCAGCCGCTTTGACAGGGGCGGTCAGCCCCAGCATTTT	CASRFDRGGQPQHF
TRBV5-1	TRBD1	few	TRBJ2-7	TGCGCCAGCGCGGAACAGGGGAACTACGAGCAGTACTTC	CASAEQGNYEQYF
TRBV25-1	TRBD1	-	TRBJ1-2	TGTGCCTCCGGGACAGGGGGCGCACGTTATGGCTACACCTTC	CASGTGGARYGYTF
TRBV5-8	-	many	TRBJ1-5	TGTGCCAGCAGCCCTACCCCAGGGGAGTCCCAGCATTTT	CASSPTPGESQHF
TRBV27	TRBD1	few	TRBJ1-1	TGTGCCGGCAGCCAGGGGGCAGAAGAAGCTTTCTTT	CAGSQGAEEAFF
TRBV12-3/TRBV12-4	-	many	TRBJ1-4	TGTGCCAGCAGCTTAGGCGAAAAACTGTTTTTT	CASSLGEKLFF
TRBV4-2	TRBD1	many	TRBJ1-2	TGTGCCAGCAGCCCTGGGACAGCGGATGGCTACACCTTC	CASSPGTADGYTF
TRBV2	-	many	TRBJ2-2	TGTGCCAGCAGTTTTATGGAGAACACCGGGGAGCTGTTTTTT	CASSFMENTGELFF
TRBV5-1	-	many	TRBJ1-2	TGCGCCAGCAGCGAAACGACGGCTAACTATGGCTACACCTTC	CASSETTANYGYTF
TRBV29-1	TRBD1	many	TRBJ2-7	TGCAGCGTTGCGGGGACAGGGGTTGTCGACGAGCAGTACTTC	CSVAGTGVVDEQYF
TRBV14	-	few	TRBJ2-7	TGTGCCAGCAGCCCCATGACAGAGAGCTCCTACGAGCAGTACTTC	CASSPMTESSYEQYF
TRBV27	-	-	TRBJ1-2	TGTGCCAGCAGTTCCCCGGGACATGGCTACACCTTC	CASSSPGHGYTF
TRBV5-1	-	many	TRBJ2-2	TGCGCCAGCAGCCCAGACAGTGCTGGCACCGGGGAGCTGTTTTTT	CASSPDSAGTGELFF
TRBV20-1	-	once	TRBJ1-1	TGCAGTGCTAGGGGCGGACGGAATGAAGCTTTCTTT	CSARGGRNEAFF
TRBV10-3	-	many	TRBJ1-5	TGTGCCATCAGTGAGACGACAGCATCTGTTAGTCAGCCCCAGCATTTT	CAISETTASVSQPQHF
TRBV19	-	many	TRBJ1-5	TGTGCCAGTAGTATAGTCTTCCGGGAGTTTGGCAATCAGCCCCAGCATTTT	CASSIVFREFGNQPQHF
TRBV2	TRBD1	-	TRBJ1-4	TGTGCCAGCGGGGGACAGGGAAATGAAAAACTGTTTTTT	CASGGQGNEKLFF
TRBV12-5	-	few	TRBJ1-5	TGTGCTAGTGGTTTCGGCAGCAATCAGCCCCAGCATTTT	CASGFGSNQPQHF
TRBV15	TRBD1	-	TRBJ1-5	TGTGCCACCAGCAACAGGGGGACCTACGAGCATTTT	CATSNRGTYEHF
TRBV29-1	TRBD1	many	TRBJ2-5	TGCAGCGTTACGACAGGGAAGACCCAGTACTTC	CSVTTGKTQYF
TRBV29-1	-	-	TRBJ1-1	TGCAGCGTGATGACAGCTGCCTACACTGAAGCTTTCTTT	CSVMTAAYTEAFF
TRBV5-1	-	many	TRBJ2-7	TGCGCCAGCAGCTTGGATAGTACGGGGGAGCAGTACTTC	CASSLDSTGEQYF
TRBV7-8	-	once	TRBJ1-6	TGTGCCAGCAGCTTAGCGCAAGCGGACAGCTCCTATAATTCACCCCTCCACTTT	CASSLAQADSSYNSPLHF
TRBV10-3	-	once	TRBJ1-4	TGTGCCATCCAGCGGGGCGCGAGCACTGAAGCGGAAAATGAAAAACTGTTTTTT	CAIQRGASTEAENEKLFF
TRBV20-1	-	-	TRBJ1-4	TGCAGTGCTTTTGGGGGGGGTTCGGAGAGCGAAAAACTGTTTTTT	CSAFGGGSESEKLFF
TRBV4-2	TRBD1	-	TRBJ1-6	TGTGCCAGCAGCCGTAATCCCACGGACAGGGGGGTCAATAATTCACCCCTCCACTTT	CASSRNPTDRGVNNSPLHF
TRBV20-1	TRBD1	-	TRBJ2-7	TGCAGTGCTAGAGGCCCCGGGACAGCGATCTCCTACGAGCAGTACTTC	CSARGPGTAISYEQYF
TRBV29-1	-	-	TRBJ2-7	TGCAGCAGCCACCGGGACCACTACGAGCAGTACTTC	CSSHRDHYEQYF
TRBV2	-	many	TRBJ2-2	TGTGCCAGCAGTTGGTCTGGGAACACCGGGGAGCTGTTTTTT	CASSWSGNTGELFF
TRBV5-4	-	-	TRBJ1-1	TGTGCCAGCAGCCATTGGGAAAGGAGAAACACTGAAGCTTTCTTT	CASSHWERRNTEAFF
TRBV18	-	-	TRBJ1-1	TGTGCCAGCTCACCACCGGGTATGAACACTGAAGCTTTCTTT	CASSPPGMNTEAFF
TRBV10-3	-	once	TRBJ2-5	TGTGCCATCAGTCACAGGGAGAGCGGGGATCAAGAGACCCAGTACTTC	CAISHRESGDQETQYF
TRBV10-3	TRBD2	many	TRBJ2-5	TGTGCCAGCAGTTACCCGGGGACTAGCAGTGAGACCCAGTACTTC	CASSYPGTSSETQYF
TRBV15	TRBD2	many	TRBJ2-7	TGTGCCACCAGCCTAGGACTAGCGGGAGGCACCTACGAGCAGTACTTC	CATSLGLAGGTYEQYF
TRBV5-1	-	few	TRBJ2-5	TGCGCCAGCAGCTTGGGTGCAGCTGAAGAGACCCAGTACTTC	CASSLGAAEETQYF
TRBV20-1	-	many	TRBJ2-7	TGCAGTGCTAGGCCGAACAGTCTCGCCTACGAGCAGTACTTC	CSARPNSLAYEQYF
TRBV25-1	TRBD1	many	TRBJ1-1	TGTGCCAGCAGTGGAAGGACAGGGCAGAACACTGAAGCTTTCTTT	CASSGRTGQNTEAFF
TRBV2	TRBD2	-	TRBJ2-7	TGTGCCAGCAGTTACCTCAGCGGGAGGGACTACGAGCAGTACTTC	CASSYLSGRDYEQYF
TRBV15	-	-	TRBJ1-5	TGTGCCACCTGGGGGGAACAGCCCCAGCATTTT	CATWGEQPQHF
TRBV20-1	TRBD1	many	TRBJ1-1	TGCAGTGCTAGGACAGGGGGTAGAGCTGAAGCTTTCTTT	CSARTGGRAEAFF
TRBV29-1	-	-	TRBJ2-1	TGCAGCGTTGAAGGGACCTATGAGCAGTTCTTC	CSVEGTYEQFF
TRBV5-8	-	many	TRBJ1-2	TGTGCCAGCAGCTCGGACAGTCACTTCTATGGCTACACCTTC	CASSSDSHFYGYTF
TRBV15	-	-	TRBJ2-6	TGTGCCACCAGCAGGACCGGGGGCGGCTCTGGGGCCAACGTCCTGACTTTC	CATSRTGGGSGANVLTF
TRBV5-5	TRBD1	few	TRBJ2-2	TGTGCCAGCAGCACCTCGCAGGGGGCGCACGGCACCGGGGAGCTGTTTTTT	CASSTSQGAHGTGELFF
TRBV27	-	-	TRBJ1-1	TGTGCCAGCAGTTTCTCCCCGGGAGGCTCGGTGAACACTGAAGCTTTCTTT	CASSFSPGGSVNTEAFF
TRBV14	-	-	TRBJ2-5	TGTGCCAGCAGCCATAACAGGGTACGAGAGACCCAGTACTTC	CASSHNRVRETQYF
TRBV29-1	-	-	TRBJ1-2	TGCAGCCAAGTCGAGGGGGGCTATGGCTACACCTTC	CSQVEGGYGYTF
TRBV2	-	-	TRBJ2-7	TGTGCCAGCGGAAGGACCTACTACGAGCAGTACTTC	CASGRTYYEQYF
TRBV6-6	-	many	TRBJ1-3	TGTGCCAGCAGTGTCGGGACACCAGGAAACACCATATATTTT	CASSVGTPGNTIYF
TRBV2	-	many	TRBJ1-1	TGTGCCAGCAGTGCCCCCCTGGGCGAATCTGAAGCTTTCTTT	CASSAPLGESEAFF
TRBV4-2	-	-	TRBJ2-7	TGTGCCAGCAGGCATGATCCAGGGGCGAGCTCCTACGAGCAGTACTTC	CASRHDPGASSYEQYF